This T cell receptor (beta chain) was observed in a study of control samples from healthy donors and cancer patients. Germline CDR1 and CDR2: LNHDA and SQIVND (reference sequence). V was pared by 5 bases and J by 4 bases, with 11 bases of the junction left unmatched. This CDR3 is built from 17 residues. The protocol was immunoSEQ multiplex PCR, while the TCRdb copy is restricted to in-frame clones and leaves out a portion. The table shows some 120,000 clones, with more than 85% occurring only once. Sequencing input: PBMCs. This TCR derives from a middle-aged man with head and neck cancer. The chain uses TRBV19 and TRBJ1-1; 12 bases align to TRBD1. In nucleotides, the CDR3 is TGTGCCAGTAGTGACCCGGGACAGGGGGCATGGAGCACTGAAGCTTTCTTT. Translation: CASSDPGQGAWSTEAFF.